The 11 T cell receptor beta chains listed next were all sequenced from one sample in a study of blood T cell repertoires in COVID-19. The protocol was immunoSEQ multiplex PCR, while the TCRdb copy is restricted to in-frame clones and leaves out a portion. Altogether about 170,000 clones are present, 87% being singletons, with the ten largest covering roughly 3.7%. The source material was peripheral blood. The receptors stem from a young man with active or convalescent COVID-19.

This rearrangement joins TRBV7-8 to TRBJ2-1, with 9 nucleotides matching TRBD2. CDR3 length: 15 residues. Looked up from germline, CDR1 is SGHVS and CDR2 is FQNEAQ. The V segment lost 5 bases and the J segment 6 bases; nucleotides outside the gene matches: 8. The CDR3 bases are TGTGCCAGCAGCCTTAGCGGGAGAGTCAGCAATGAGCAGTTCTTC. Encoded protein: CASSLSGRVSNEQFF.

J is TRBJ2-3 and V is TRBV4-1, with TRBD2 matching 8 bases. This CDR3 is built from 18 residues. Germline trimming cut 0 bases from V and 1 base from J; bases unmatched to any gene: 9. Germline CDR1 MGHRA, CDR2 YSYEKL. CDR3 nucleotides: TGCGCCAGCAGCCAAGATGGCGGGACTAGTTATGGCACAGATACGCAGTATTTT. Translation gives CASSQDGGTSYGTDTQYF.

The rearrangement joins TRBV21-1 to TRBJ1-5; no DNA check was done on the table's D call, TRBD1. TRBV21-1 is a documented pseudogene. The CDR3 totals 15 residues. CDR3 nucleotides: TGTGCCAGCAGCAAAGCTAGGGACAACTATCAGCCCCAGCATTTT. It yields the protein CASSKARDNYQPQHF.

DNA for the CDR3: TGTGCCACCGGGGGGAATACCTACGAGCAGTACGTC. It is translated as CATGGNTYEQYV. The gene calls are TRBV24-1 and TRBJ2-7; D might be TRBD2 (6 bases). CDR3 length: 12 residues. V was trimmed by 9 bases and J by 2 bases, leaving 10 bases between them. CDR1 is KGHDR and CDR2 is SFDVKD in the germline V gene.

The chain links TRBV3-1 (or the pseudogene TRBV3-2) to TRBJ1-5, with TRBD1 identical over 9 bases. V dropped 4 bases and J dropped 7; count of bases not matched to a gene: 8. This CDR3 region has 15 residues. Germline CDR1 reads LGHDT; CDR2 reads YNNKEL (reference sequence). The CDR3 spells CASSPLPGQGQPQHF. CDR3 nucleotide sequence: TGTGCCAGCAGCCCGCTCCCGGGACAGGGACAGCCCCAGCATTTT.

The V and J genes are TRBV11-2 and TRBJ1-1; 7 positions match TRBD1. The germline gives CDR1 SGHAT, CDR2 FQNNGV. The CDR3 has 12 amino acids. The V and J ends lost 5 bases and 6 bases, in that order; junction bases with no gene match: 3. The CDR3 is CASSRGTAEAFF. The CDR3, as DNA: TGTGCCAGCAGCCGAGGGACAGCTGAAGCTTTCTTT.

This clone has only a few counts. The chain combines TRBV27 with TRBJ1-5; D is perhaps TRBD1 (5 bases). Germline V gene data show CDR1 as MNHEY and CDR2 as SMNVEV (reference sequence). CDR3 length equals 16 residues. The V end lost 3 bases, the J end lost 0 bases, and 12 bases lay between the germline ends. In DNA form, the CDR3 reads TGTGCCAGCAGTTTGTCGGGGACTTATAGCAATCAGCCCCAGCATTTT. It encodes CASSLSGTYSNQPQHF.

The rearrangement uses TRBV6-6 and TRBJ2-5, with TRBD2 as a possible D gene (6 bases). Trimming removed 2 bases at V and 5 bases at J, with 12 bases between. Germline V lookup: CDR1 MNHNY, CDR2 SVGAGI (reference sequence). This CDR3 has 14 residues. The CDR3 DNA follows: TGTGCCAGCAGTTACCGGGCGGGGTCTGAGACCCAGTACTTC. It specifies CASSYRAGSETQYF.

This chain links TRBV6-5 with TRBJ2-5; the match to TRBD1 covers 7 bases. The CDR3 runs to 14 residues. Unmatched junction bases numbered 8, after V lost 7 bases and J lost 3 bases. Germline CDR1 reads MNHEY; CDR2 reads SVGAGI. CDR3 region: CASKIPGQEETQYF. Here the CDR3 DNA reads TGTGCCAGCAAAATACCAGGACAGGAAGAGACCCAGTACTTC.

This rearrangement joins TRBV6-2 or TRBV6-3 to TRBJ1-6; no firm D call. Germline CDR1 is MNHEY and CDR2 is SVGEGT. With 4 bases removed from V and 13 bases from J, the gap between germline ends came to 14 bases. The CDR3 sequence is 13 residues long. The CDR3 DNA follows: TGTGCCAGCAGTTCGGGGTACACGGCGCCCCTCCACTTT. Protein sequence: CASSSGYTAPLHF.

With respect to this clone: The same CDR3 arises from other DNA sequences in this sample as well. The gene calls are TRBV27 and TRBJ1-5, with TRBD1 identical over 9 bases. There are 15 residues in the CDR3. The ends lost 0 bases at V and 6 bases at J; junction bases unmatched: 3. Germline V gives CDR1 MNHEY, CDR2 SMNVEV (reference sequence). CDR3 nucleotide sequence: TGTGCCAGCAGTTTATCACAGGGGGCGGGTCAGCCCCAGCATTTT. Its protein product is CASSLSQGAGQPQHF.